This is a list of T cell receptor beta chains from one sample in a study of T cell changes during pregnancy in multiple sclerosis. Profiled with immunoSEQ multiplex PCR; TCRdb holds only in-frame clones, not every one. The data show some 66,000 clones, 75% to 95% seen once. The specimen comprised CD8+ T cells from peripheral blood mononuclear cells, sampled before pregnancy. These receptors all stem from a female donor with multiple sclerosis, enrolled in a pregnancy study. Both conserved end residues are part of each CDR3. The D gene is left open where the match is weak.

d_call,v_call,cdr3_aa
-,TRBV5-5,CASSEPPQQYPTDTQYF
TRBD1,TRBV6-6,CASTPAGGFGDTQYF
-,TRBV4-1,CASSQEQRPNEQFF
-,TRBV5-6,CASSLETDNYGYTF
-,TRBV7-9,CASSLGQPEQFF
TRBD2,TRBV27,CASSLIRLAGDTGELFF
-,TRBV18,CASSSRGTQETQYF
TRBD1,TRBV7-6,CASSSGLQGQGAIGELFF
TRBD1,TRBV27,CASTGQGGETNYGYTF
-,TRBV6-6,CASSYSIRNTEAFF
-,TRBV9,CASSVVQGSYNEQFF
-,TRBV9,CASSVVSGELFF
-,TRBV5-6,CASSFGSVTEAFF
TRBD1,TRBV27,CASSLEAAGGRNAEAFF
TRBD1,TRBV5-4,CASSSRDRGLAGELFF
-,TRBV5-1,CASSLGAGNTEAFF
TRBD2,TRBV27,CASSASTSGGLNEQFF
TRBD1,TRBV9,CASSVQGVTEETQYF
-,TRBV29-1,CSGGPAQGGGYTF
TRBD2,TRBV5-8,CASPEKGGEQYF
-,TRBV11-2,CASSLGGPTEAFF
-,TRBV25-1,CASSEFFAGSYEQYF
TRBD1,TRBV5-1,CASSAPDRERTDTQYF
-,TRBV9,CASSVGALDYGYTF
-,TRBV28,CAGSWDSRADTQYF
TRBD1,TRBV11-3,CASSHRLRDSYYGYTF
-,TRBV19,CASTSAGPYEQYF
-,TRBV19,CASSMGPGVNTEAFF
TRBD2,TRBV7-3,CASSPIRGGSTDTQYF
TRBD1,TRBV19,CASSTGQGAYEQYF
TRBD1,TRBV4-1,CASSQEGQDKNEQFF
TRBD2,TRBV2,CASSDPTSGGENTGELFF
-,TRBV23-1,CASSQFTGMNSPLHF
TRBD1,TRBV5-6,CASSITGTDKVNEQFF
-,TRBV27,CASSLRTGTWGAFF
-,TRBV10-3,CAISESERGNSYEQYF
-,TRBV19,CASSRGYNQPQHF
TRBD2,TRBV30,CAWSAGDEQYF
TRBD1,TRBV27,CASSPDRDNEQFF
-,TRBV4-2,CASSPTMGETQYF
-,TRBV6-1,CASSEFEGGWEKLFF
-,TRBV7-3,CASSSNTGELFF
TRBD1,TRBV11-2,CASSLGQGAVYGYTF
TRBD1,TRBV27,CASSWDSRYQETQYF
-,TRBV6-1,CASQGGLGNEKLFF
-,TRBV27,CASSPGTEIAYEQYF
-,TRBV11-2,CASSFDRTQYF
TRBD1,TRBV5-1,CASSLSGTGHAGDSPLHF